This TCR beta chain appears in the sequencing data of a study of long-term antiretroviral therapy in people with HIV. Study summary: When the earliest samples were collected, ART was typically delayed until CD4 counts fell.

The CDR3 contains 17 residues. The V gene lost 3 bases and the J gene lost 0 bases, with 16 bases spanning the gap. In germline, CDR1 is KGHSH, CDR2 LQKENI. This clone was detected only once. Run at survey level, the immunoSEQ assay was version v3.0. Sequencing used immunoSEQ multiplex PCR; TCRdb keeps in-frame clones, though not all of them. The table includes 25,000 to 35,000 clones, 75% to 90% detected once. Sequenced material: unsorted PBMCs, taken 0.8 years before starting antiretroviral therapy. This chain connects TRBV18 to TRBJ2-3, with a tentative D call TRBD2 (6 bases). The sequence was collected from a man aged 18 to 29 with HIV. This chain's CDR3 is CASSPINSGTSTDTQYF. The CDR3 nucleotides read TGTGCCAGCTCACCTATCAATAGCGGAACCAGCACAGATACGCAGTATTTT.